This T cell receptor beta chain was sequenced for a study of cytomegalovirus exposure and HLA in healthy donors. In regard to this clone: Its antigen is still unknown.

Study results and limitations: TRBV6-2, TRBV6-3 and other indistinguishable V segments were excluded. What a later analysis showed was that several of the most significant clusters appeared linked to common viral pathogens.

Between the trimmed V and J ends, which lost 2 bases and 2 bases, there was a span of 16 bases. The CDR3 is 15 residues long. Per germline, CDR1 SQVTM and CDR2 ANQGSEA. The PCR employed 60 Vbeta primers together with 13 Jbeta primers. This table comes from immunoSEQ multiplex PCR, and its TCRdb copy is limited to in-frame clones, with some not included. Of around 210,000 clones in the sample, about 85% are singletons; the top ten hold 0.2% to 0.25%. The chain joins TRBV29-1 to TRBJ2-7; D is perhaps TRBD1 (6 bases). This TCR came from a girl aged 2-15 years in good health and CMV-seronegative. Sample: PBMCs. The CDR3 reads CSVEWVFEGAYEQYF. Here the CDR3 DNA reads TGCAGCGTTGAATGGGTTTTTGAGGGGGCCTACGAGCAGTACTTC.